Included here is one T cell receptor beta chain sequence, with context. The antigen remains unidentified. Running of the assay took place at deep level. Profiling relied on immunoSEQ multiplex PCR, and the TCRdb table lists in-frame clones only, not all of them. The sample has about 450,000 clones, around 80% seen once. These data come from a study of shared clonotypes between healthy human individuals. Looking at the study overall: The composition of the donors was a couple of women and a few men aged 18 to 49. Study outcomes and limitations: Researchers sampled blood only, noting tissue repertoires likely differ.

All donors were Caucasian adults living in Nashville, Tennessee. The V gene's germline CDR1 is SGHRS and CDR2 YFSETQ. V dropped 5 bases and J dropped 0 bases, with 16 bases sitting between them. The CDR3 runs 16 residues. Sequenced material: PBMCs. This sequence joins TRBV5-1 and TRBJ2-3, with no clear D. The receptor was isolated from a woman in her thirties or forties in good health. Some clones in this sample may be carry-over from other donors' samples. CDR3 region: CASSLERRASTDTQYF. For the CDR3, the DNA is TGCGCCAGCAGTCTGGAACGTAGGGCTAGCACAGATACGCAGTATTTT.